Below, 28 T cell receptor beta chains from the same sample are listed, as sequenced in a study of identical twins. TCRdb used MiXCR to reprocess the 5' RACE reads, holding one entry per CDR3 protein. The table lists some 900,000 distinct CDR3 sequences, about 12% of them singletons, with under 2% in the top ten. This sample also appeared in a second study, on yellow fever vaccine responses in identical twins.

Material for sequencing was PBMCs. These receptors originate from a young woman in good health.

This clonotype was recorded many times. The chain uses TRBV7-8 and TRBJ2-7; tentative D call: TRBD2 (6 bases). With 1 base removed from V and 6 bases from J, the gap between germline ends came to 25 bases. CDR1 SGHVS and CDR2 FQNEAQ come from the germline V gene. The CDR3 runs to 18 residues. CDR3: CASSLGGTPWVRVGEQYV. The CDR3 nucleotides read TGTGCCAGCAGCTTAGGGGGGACTCCTTGGGTGCGGGTGGGCGAGCAGTACGTC.

This chain links TRBV3-1 with TRBJ2-5, with unresolved D. The CDR3 has 15 residues. From germline, CDR1 is LGHDT and CDR2 YNNKEL (reference sequence). Trimming stripped 0 bases from V and 2 bases from J, with 10 bases between. As DNA, the CDR3 is TGTGCCAGCAGCCAAGATAACGGTCTTCAAGAGACCCAGTACTTC. As protein: CASSQDNGLQETQYF.

This clonotype was seen only a few times. This rearrangement joins TRBV27 to TRBJ1-6; 7 nucleotides match TRBD1. J was trimmed by 7 bases and V by 6 bases; bases with no gene match: 9. CDR1 MNHEY and CDR2 SMNVEV come from the germline V gene (reference sequence). The CDR3 runs 15 residues. The CDR3 protein is CASRRPTGPNSPLHF. The DNA for the CDR3 is TGTGCCAGCAGGCGACCGACAGGGCCGAATTCACCCCTCCACTTT.

The rearrangement uses TRBV5-1 and TRBJ2-1; D gene unclear. Germline CDR1 and CDR2: SGHRS and YFSETQ. The CDR3 sequence is 15 residues long. Trimming removed 1 base at V and 6 bases at J, with 14 bases between. The CDR3 coding sequence is TGCGCCAGCAGCTTGAAGCCATGGGCCCCCAATGAGCAGTTCTTC. It translates to CASSLKPWAPNEQFF. Based on the CDR3 plus reference TRBV5-1 and TRBJ2-1, the full variable domain is KAGVTQTPRYLIKTRGQQVTLSCSPISGHRSVSWYQQTPGQGLQFLFEYFSETQRNKGNFPGRFSGRQFSNSRSEMNVSTLELGDSALYLCASSLKPWAPNEQFFGPGTRLTVL.

The gene calls are TRBV15 and TRBJ2-7; no definite D call. V lost 5 bases, J lost 0 bases, and 11 bases lay in between. The CDR3 extends over 14 amino acids. The germline V gene encodes CDR1 LNHNV and CDR2 YYDKDF (reference sequence). In DNA form, the CDR3 reads TGTGCCACCAGCGAGGACGTGAGCTCCTACGAGCAGTACTTC. Amino acids: CATSEDVSSYEQYF.

This clonotype was counted many times. The chain couples TRBV12-3 or TRBV12-4 to TRBJ1-5; D is perhaps TRBD1 (6 bases). The CDR3 has 14 amino acids. The V gene lost 0 bases and the J gene lost 7 bases, with 10 bases spanning the gap. CDR3 region: CASSLAMRGQPQHF. CDR3 bases: TGTGCCAGCAGTTTAGCGATGAGGGGGCAGCCCCAGCATTTT.

Notes on this clonotype: Given the absence of the conserved phenylalanine or tryptophan at the CDR3 end, a read error is likely. This rearrangement joins TRBV28 to TRBJ2-2, with TRBD2 as a possible D gene (7 bases). V was trimmed by 11 bases and J by 1 base, leaving 17 bases between them. The CDR3 has 15 amino acids. Germline CDR1 MDHEN, CDR2 SYDVKM. The CDR3 reads CALGAGARNTGELFV. CDR3 bases: TGTGCCCTAGGGGCGGGGGCCCGGAACACCGGGGAGCTGTTTGTT.

This clonotype has just a few counts. This sequence joins TRBV12-3 or TRBV12-4 and TRBJ2-7; a possible D gene is TRBD1 (5 bases). The CDR3 is made up of 13 amino acids. Trimming removed 5 bases from V and 2 bases from J, with 10 bases in between. The CDR3 sequence: CASSRGATYEQYV. The CDR3 nucleotides are TGTGCCAGCAGTCGTGGGGCAACCTACGAGCAGTACGTC.

The gene calls are TRBV20-1 and TRBJ1-1, with D unclear. The CDR3 spans 13 residues. V was cut by 3 bases and J by 6 bases, with 14 bases left in between. CDR1 and CDR2 from the germline V gene are DFQATT and SNEGSKA (reference sequence). The CDR3 spells CSAREVKTSEAFF. CDR3 sequence (DNA): TGCAGTGCTAGGGAGGTAAAGACTTCTGAAGCTTTCTTT.

As for this clonotype: At one of its ends the junction is not consistent with the germline gene, which may arise from a read error. The chain combines TRBV7-9 with TRBJ2-1, with 7 nucleotides matching TRBD1. The V gene's germline CDR1 is SEHNR and CDR2 FQNEAQ (reference sequence). The CDR3 is made up of 15 amino acids. CDR3 in DNA: TGTGCCAGCAGCGGCGGACAGGACTTCTACAATGATCAGTTCTTC. This codes for CASSGGQDFYNDQFF.

This clonotype was seen repeatedly, ten times or more. The chain couples TRBV29-1 to TRBJ2-2; 9 bases match TRBD1. Trimming at V came to 6 bases and at J to 5 bases, leaving 7 bases not matched to a gene. The CDR3 contains 14 residues. The germline V gene has CDR1 SQVTM and CDR2 ANQGSEA. The chain's CDR3 is CSVGGQGWTGELFF. The CDR3 DNA is TGCAGCGTAGGGGGACAGGGCTGGACCGGGGAGCTGTTTTTT.

This clonotype occurred many times. The J gene is TRBJ1-5, the V gene TRBV4-2, with D possibly being TRBD1 (6 bases). Trimming pared 3 bases from V and 0 bases from J, leaving 9 bases between. Germline V gives CDR1 LGHNA, CDR2 YNFKEQ. The CDR3 has 15 residues. CDR3 sequence (DNA): TGTGCCAGCAGCCAGGGGGCGGGTAGCAATCAGCCCCAGCATTTT. Amino acids: CASSQGAGSNQPQHF.

The chain links TRBV20-1 to TRBJ2-2; no firm D call. Germline V gene sequence: CDR1 DFQATT, CDR2 SNEGSKA (reference sequence). The CDR3 loop spans 11 amino acids. V was clipped by 4 bases and J by 8 bases, with 8 bases between them. The CDR3, as DNA: TGCAGTGCTATCAATCATGGGGAGCTGTTTTTT. Encoded protein: CSAINHGELFF.

This clonotype was counted a few times. The CDR3, as DNA: TGTGCCAGCAGTTACTCATCAACAGGGCTGAGGACTGAAGCTTTCTTT. Amino acids: CASSYSSTGLRTEAFF. The chain links TRBV6-5 to TRBJ1-1; TRBD1 is a possible D gene (6 bases). Germline CDR1 is MNHEY and CDR2 is SVGAGI. Trimming stripped 0 bases from V and 5 bases from J, with 16 bases between. The CDR3 is 16 amino acids.

The V gene is TRBV5-1, the J gene TRBJ2-5, with D unresolved. CDR3 length: 15 residues. The V and J ends lost 0 bases and 5 bases respectively, with 14 bases between them. Germline V gene sequence: CDR1 SGHRS, CDR2 YFSETQ. The CDR3 region has the DNA TGCGCCAGCAGCTTGGAGGTCAGGCCGAGCGAGACCCAGTACTTC. This translates into CASSLEVRPSETQYF. The whole variable domain, remainder taken from reference TRBV5-1 and TRBJ2-5, is KAGVTQTPRYLIKTRGQQVTLSCSPISGHRSVSWYQQTPGQGLQFLFEYFSETQRNKGNFPGRFSGRQFSNSRSEMNVSTLELGDSALYLCASSLEVRPSETQYFGPGTRLLVL.

The genes are TRBV28 and TRBJ2-7; TRBD2 agrees at 8 bases. Germline V gene sequence: CDR1 MDHEN, CDR2 SYDVKM. Trimming at V came to 2 bases and at J to 1 base, leaving 7 bases not matched to a gene. This CDR3 contains 16 residues. CDR3 residues: CASSLGFSGRSYEQYF. The CDR3 bases are TGTGCCAGCAGTTTAGGCTTCAGCGGGAGATCCTACGAGCAGTACTTC.

The gene calls are TRBV28 and TRBJ1-2, with no clear D. The CDR3 is made up of 18 amino acids. V shed 2 bases and J shed 0 bases, with 19 bases lying between them. Germline V gene data show CDR1 as MDHEN and CDR2 as SYDVKM. CDR3 protein: CASSLKDSTTIANYGYTF. In nucleotides, the CDR3 is TGTGCCAGCAGTTTAAAGGATTCAACCACGATAGCTAACTATGGCTACACCTTC.

The rearrangement links TRBV29-1 to TRBJ2-7, with 8 bases fitting TRBD2. Losses at the gene ends were 2 bases for V and 4 bases for J; bases not matched to a gene: 4. The CDR3 totals 13 residues. Germline loops: CDR1 SQVTM, CDR2 ANQGSEA. CDR3 sequence reads: CSVEMGLGYEQYF. CDR3 sequence (DNA): TGCAGCGTTGAAATGGGACTAGGGTACGAGCAGTACTTC.

The chain links TRBV20-1 to TRBJ2-1; tentatively, D is TRBD2 (6 bases). Trimming left V 3 bases short and J 8 bases short, with 11 bases between. This CDR3 contains 12 residues. The germline gives CDR1 DFQATT, CDR2 SNEGSKA (reference sequence). Written as DNA, the CDR3 is TGCAGTGCTAGTCGCTTAGCGGATGAGCAGTTCTTC. This translates into CSASRLADEQFF.

This clonotype has a handful of counts. The gene calls are TRBV5-1 and TRBJ1-1; the match to TRBD1 covers 9 bases. CDR3 length: 15 amino acids. The V gene end was trimmed by 0 bases and the J gene end by 4 bases; junction bases not matched to a gene: 4. Per germline, CDR1 SGHRS and CDR2 YFSETQ. The CDR3 DNA sequence: TGCGCCAGCAGCTTGGTAGGGACAGGGCGCACTGAAGCTTTCTTT. Translated: CASSLVGTGRTEAFF. Complete variable domain (other parts from reference TRBV5-1 and TRBJ1-1): KAGVTQTPRYLIKTRGQQVTLSCSPISGHRSVSWYQQTPGQGLQFLFEYFSETQRNKGNFPGRFSGRQFSNSRSEMNVSTLELGDSALYLCASSLVGTGRTEAFFGQGTRLTVV.

This clonotype was detected once. Just one base apart from a much larger clone, this may be a read error. The chain carries TRBV2 and TRBJ1-2; D perhaps matches TRBD1 (6 bases). The CDR3 extends over 13 amino acids. Trimming left V 5 bases short and J 4 bases short, with 11 bases between. Germline V gene data show CDR1 as SNHLY and CDR2 as FYNNEI. This CDR3 is CASSKAGVYGYTF. In nucleotides, the CDR3 is TGTGCCAGCAGTAAGGCAGGGGTCTATGGCTACACCTTC.

The chain combines TRBV20-1 with TRBJ2-3, with 8 positions matching TRBD2. The V gene's germline CDR1 is DFQATT and CDR2 SNEGSKA (reference sequence). Unmatched junction bases numbered 13, after V lost 2 bases and J lost 3 bases. The CDR3 runs 17 residues. As DNA, the CDR3 is TGCAGTGCTAGACGACCCAATCCAGCGGGAGTTACAGATACGCAGTATTTT. Encoded protein: CSARRPNPAGVTDTQYF.

This clonotype was observed at least ten times. The J gene is TRBJ1-3, the V gene TRBV28, with 7 bases aligning to TRBD1. The CDR3 length is 14 residues. The germline gives CDR1 MDHEN, CDR2 SYDVKM. V lost 3 bases to trimming and J lost 4 bases; unmatched junction nucleotides: 3. CDR3 loop: CASSFRGIGNTIYF. The CDR3 nucleotides read TGTGCCAGCAGTTTCAGGGGGATCGGAAACACCATATATTTT. Together with reference TRBV28 and TRBJ1-3, the CDR3 gives the full variable domain: DVKVTQSSRYLVKRTGEKVFLECVQDMDHENMFWYRQDPGLGLRLIYFSYDVKMKEKGDIPEGYSVSREKKERFSLILESASTNQTSMYLCASSFRGIGNTIYFGEGSWLTVV.

This clonotype has just a few counts. The rearrangement links TRBV6-5 to TRBJ2-2; a possible D gene is TRBD2 (6 bases). The CDR3 has 15 residues. V was shortened by 2 bases and J by 5 bases, with 12 bases between the two germline ends. Germline CDR1 is MNHEY and CDR2 is SVGAGI. The CDR3 reads CASSYAGSRTGELFF. Written as DNA, the CDR3 is TGTGCCAGCAGTTACGCGGGATCGCGGACCGGGGAGCTGTTTTTT.

The genes are TRBV15 and TRBJ2-3, with unresolved D. V dropped 5 bases and J dropped 6 bases, with 12 bases sitting between them. CDR1 LNHNV and CDR2 YYDKDF come from the germline V gene (reference sequence). The CDR3 is made up of 13 amino acids. The CDR3 sequence is CATSLRLGDTQYF. The CDR3 nucleotides are TGTGCCACCAGCCTACGCCTGGGGGATACGCAGTATTTT.

Many counts were recorded for this clonotype. The genes are TRBV27 and TRBJ2-2, with D unresolved. CDR3 size: 14 residues. V lost 6 bases to trimming and J lost 0 bases, with 8 bases between them. CDR1 and CDR2 (germline): MNHEY, SMNVEV (reference sequence). The CDR3: CASSPYSNTGELFF. The CDR3 nucleotides read TGTGCCAGCAGCCCCTACTCGAACACCGGGGAGCTGTTTTTT.

This clonotype was seen more than once but under ten times. The chain carries TRBV5-1 and TRBJ2-5, with TRBD2 identical over 7 bases. The V segment lost 2 bases and the J segment 5 bases; nucleotides outside the gene matches: 9. From germline, CDR1 is SGHRS and CDR2 YFSETQ. This CDR3 contains 15 residues. CDR3 sequence reads: CASSFRAGRSETQYF. The CDR3 bases are TGCGCCAGCAGCTTCAGAGCGGGAAGGTCGGAGACCCAGTACTTC.

The rearrangement links TRBV24-1 to TRBJ2-3; 10 positions agree with TRBD2. This CDR3 spans 17 amino acids. From germline, CDR1 is KGHDR and CDR2 SFDVKD. The V gene end was trimmed by 5 bases and the J gene end by 3 bases; junction bases not matched to a gene: 10. The CDR3 sequence: CATSAKTSGRLTDTQYF. The CDR3 DNA follows: TGTGCCACCAGTGCCAAGACTAGCGGGCGCCTTACAGATACGCAGTATTTT.